Sequencing of this T cell receptor (beta chain) was carried out in a study of OX40 agonist ivuxolimab in advanced cancers. Study-wide results and caveats: At 0.1-3.0 mg/kg, partial responders had clonal expansion among the lowest observed. CD4+ T cells averaged fewer expanded clones than CD8+ T cells.

Germline values: CDR1 MNHNY, CDR2 SVGAGI (reference sequence). The V end was cut by 4 bases, the J end by 6 bases, with 9 bases between. This CDR3 has 12 residues. Profiled with immunoSEQ multiplex PCR; TCRdb holds only in-frame clones, not every one. The top ten clones hold around 8.2% of a sample with about 67,000 clones, 70% to 90% of them seen once. The table lists this clone with a count of one. Its antigen is still unknown. This TCR derives from an adult with an advanced solid tumor such as melanoma, head and neck, liver or kidney cancer. The sample here was CD4+ or CD8+ T cells sorted from blood, taken in a trial of the OX40 agonist ivuxolimab. The chain couples TRBV6-6 to TRBJ1-2; D uncertain. CDR3 in amino acids: CASSSIGNGYTF. The CDR3, as DNA: TGTGCCAGCAGTTCAATCGGAAATGGCTACACCTTC.